Here is one T cell receptor beta chain with its context. The data were obtained in a study of shared T cell receptors in the human thymus. The V gene's germline CDR1 is MNHEY and CDR2 SMNVEV (reference sequence). Trimming took off 6 bases at V and 6 bases at J, with 9 bases between the two ends. CDR3 size: 11 residues. Some clones are missing from TCRdb's copy, which holds only in-frame ones; the method was immunoSEQ multiplex PCR. Among about 660,000 clones listed, approximately 87% were seen once. These same data were also listed under a study on human thymus T cells. In that study: Donation came from healthy Finnish infants having corrective surgery for congenital heart defects. Thymic tissue was derived from resections collected during corrective heart surgery. Seemingly biased V and J gene usage marked thymic and blood repertoires. Related work found strong thymic repertoire overlap between unrelated individuals.

This chain links TRBV27 with TRBJ2-7, with a weak D call TRBD2 (5 bases). This TCR derives from a boy in the first two years of life with a congenital heart defect. The sample was thymocytes. In DNA, the CDR3 is TGTGCCAGCAGGGTAGCGAGCGAGCAGTACTTC. Amino acid sequence: CASRVASEQYF.